The next 16 T cell receptor beta chains were all read from a single sample in a study of blood T cell repertoires in COVID-19. Sequencing was performed with immunoSEQ multiplex PCR; in TCRdb, only in-frame clones are kept and a portion is missing. The top ten clones hold about 2.1% of a sample with some 230,000 clones, about 80% of them seen once. The sequenced material came from peripheral blood. The origin of the receptors is a woman in her fifties or sixties with acute or convalescent COVID-19.

The V gene is TRBV2, the J gene TRBJ1-2, with 8 bases aligning to TRBD1. Germline values: CDR1 SNHLY, CDR2 FYNNEI. The CDR3 loop spans 16 amino acids. V trimming: 2 bases; J trimming: 3 bases; junction bases outside the gene matches: 8. CDR3 DNA sequence: TGTGCCAGCAGTGAATATAAGGCAGGGGGCTACTATGGCTACACCTTC. Protein: CASSEYKAGGYYGYTF.

CDR3 bases: TGCGCCAGCAGCCAAGATGAGTACAGGGAAGCTTTCTTT. This encodes CASSQDEYREAFF. This chain links TRBV4-1 with TRBJ1-1, with a tentative D call TRBD1 (5 bases). V was shortened by 0 bases and J by 8 bases, with 10 bases between the two germline ends. Germline values: CDR1 MGHRA, CDR2 YSYEKL. The CDR3 is made up of 13 amino acids.

The V and J genes are TRBV9 and TRBJ2-1; 8 bases match TRBD1. Per germline, CDR1 SGDLS and CDR2 YYNGEE. CDR3 length: 15 amino acids. The junction had 4 bases not matched to a gene; V was cut back by 0 bases and J by 5 bases. The CDR3 coding sequence is TGTGCCAGCAGCGTAGGGACAGGGTCCAACAATGAGCAGTTCTTC. It yields the protein CASSVGTGSNNEQFF.

The rearrangement links TRBV3-1 (or the pseudogene TRBV3-2) to TRBJ2-7, with a tentative D call TRBD2 (7 bases). The CDR3 loop spans 17 amino acids. The germline V gene encodes CDR1 LGHDT and CDR2 YNNKEL (reference sequence). V gave up 1 base and J gave up 0 bases, with 16 bases separating them. The CDR3: CASSQGGGGPSSYEQYF. Here the CDR3 DNA reads TGTGCCAGCAGCCAAGGGGGAGGGGGGCCGAGCTCCTACGAGCAGTACTTC.

J is TRBJ1-1 and V is TRBV6-5; 7 nucleotides match TRBD1. CDR1 and CDR2 (germline): MNHEY, SVGAGI. This CDR3 is built from 15 residues. Unmatched junction bases numbered 12, after V lost 6 bases and J lost 5 bases. The DNA of the CDR3 is TGTGCCAGCAGACAAAAAGGGGGCATGGGGACTGAAGCTTTCTTT. Translation gives CASRQKGGMGTEAFF.

The rearrangement links TRBV3-1 (or the pseudogene TRBV3-2) to TRBJ1-4; TRBD1 agrees at 7 bases. This CDR3 has 14 amino acids. V trimming: 3 bases; J trimming: 6 bases; junction bases outside the gene matches: 4. The germline CDR1 and CDR2 sequences are LGHDT and YNNKEL (reference sequence). In nucleotides, the CDR3 is TGTGCCAGCAGCCAGCCCGACAGGGATGAAAAACTGTTTTTT. Its translation: CASSQPDRDEKLFF.

The chain uses TRBV7-9 and TRBJ1-4; no clear D. The germline V gene has CDR1 SEHNR and CDR2 FQNEAQ (reference sequence). This CDR3 is 15 amino acids long. The V and J ends lost 3 bases and 10 bases respectively, with 18 bases between them. The CDR3 sequence is CASSFPLEGWGKLFF. Here the CDR3 DNA reads TGTGCCAGCAGCTTTCCCCTTGAGGGCTGGGGAAAACTGTTTTTT. The whole variable domain, filled in from reference TRBV7-9 and TRBJ1-4, reads DTGVSQNPRHKITKRGQNVTFRCDPISEHNRLYWYRQTLGQGPEFLTYFQNEAQLEKSRLLSDRFSAERPKGSFSTLEIQRTEQGDSAMYLCASSFPLEGWGKLFFGSGTQLSVL.

The gene calls are TRBV7-2 and TRBJ2-7; 8 nucleotides agree with TRBD1. This CDR3 comprises 14 residues. With V trimmed by 3 bases and J by 1 base, 2 bases remained unmatched. Germline CDR1 is SGHTA and CDR2 is FQGNSA. CDR3 sequence: CASSFGTGSYEQYF. CDR3 bases: TGTGCCAGCAGCTTTGGGACAGGATCCTACGAGCAGTACTTC.

The chain carries TRBV5-1 and TRBJ1-5, with a possible D match to TRBD1 (6 bases). Germline V gives CDR1 SGHRS, CDR2 YFSETQ. This CDR3 is 15 amino acids long. The ends were cut back, 0 bases at V and 6 bases at J, with 13 bases in the middle. CDR3 amino acids: CASSLDVGAGQPQHF. The CDR3 nucleotides are TGCGCCAGCAGCTTGGATGTGGGGGCGGGTCAGCCCCAGCATTTT.

This clone was seen a handful of times. The chain combines TRBV24-1 with TRBJ2-1; 11 nucleotides agree with TRBD1. This CDR3 region has 17 residues. CDR1 and CDR2 (germline): KGHDR, SFDVKD. Trimming took 2 bases from V and 8 from J; bases not matched to a gene: 10. The CDR3 DNA follows: TGTGCCACCAGTGATTCATCCGGGACAGGGGGGAGCGATGAGCAGTTCTTC. Translating gives CATSDSSGTGGSDEQFF.

This rearrangement joins TRBV6-1 to TRBJ1-1, with TRBD1 matching 7 bases. This CDR3 has 13 amino acids. Germline CDR1 is MNHNS and CDR2 is SASEGT. V lost 7 bases and J lost 5; bases outside the gene matches: 7. The CDR3 sequence: CASTDRAETEAFF. CDR3 in DNA: TGTGCCAGCACCGACAGGGCTGAAACTGAAGCTTTCTTT.

The rearrangement joins TRBV12-3 or TRBV12-4 to TRBJ1-1; D perhaps matches TRBD1 (5 bases). Trimming removed 6 bases from V and 7 bases from J, with 15 bases in between. The CDR3 sequence is 13 residues long. Written as DNA, the CDR3 is TGTGCCAGCAGACGAAACGACCAGGGTGAAGCTTTCTTT. Its translation is CASRRNDQGEAFF.

This clone was observed a handful of times. The chain combines TRBV5-4 with TRBJ2-2; TRBD1 is a possible D gene (6 bases). This CDR3 has 13 residues. V lost 6 bases and J 1 base, leaving 7 bases between the germline ends. Germline V gene sequence: CDR1 SGHNT, CDR2 YYREEE (reference sequence). The CDR3 bases are TGTGCCAGCAAAGGGGGGAACACCGGGGAGCTGTTTTTT. Translation: CASKGGNTGELFF.

The gene calls are TRBV5-4 and TRBJ2-1; 8 bases are a match to TRBD2. The CDR3 length is 14 residues. CDR1 is SGHNT and CDR2 is YYREEE in the germline V gene (reference sequence). Trimming took 1 base from V and 5 from J; bases not matched to a gene: 2. The CDR3 DNA reads TGTGCCAGCAGCTTGTTAGCGGGGCACAATGAGCAGTTCTTC. It specifies CASSLLAGHNEQFF.

This chain joins TRBV2 and TRBJ2-1; a possible D gene is TRBD1 (5 bases). V was trimmed by 4 bases and J by 8 bases, leaving 15 bases between them. The germline CDR1 and CDR2 sequences are SNHLY and FYNNEI. The CDR3 is 14 residues long. Written as DNA, the CDR3 is TGTGCCAGCAGTGTTTGGCAGGGTTGGGATGAGCAGTTCTTC. Translating gives CASSVWQGWDEQFF.

CDR3 bases: TGTGCCAGCAGCCAAGTGACCGGGGAGATTAACAATGAGCAGTTCTTC. It codes for CASSQVTGEINNEQFF. The chain has TRBV4-2 and TRBJ2-1; tentative D call: TRBD2 (5 bases). This CDR3 is 16 amino acids long. Germline values: CDR1 LGHNA, CDR2 YNFKEQ. Trimming stripped 1 base from V and 5 bases from J, with 15 bases between.